The 14 T cell receptor beta chains below come from one sample, sequenced in a study of shared clonotypes between healthy human individuals. Clones were sequenced by immunoSEQ multiplex PCR, and TCRdb holds only the in-frame ones, with some missing. The data hold around 550,000 clones, with 85% to 95% observed a single time. Terminally differentiated effector memory CD45RA+ cells were left out of the naive CD8 fraction, which was CD45RO-negative and positively selected for CCR7. The sequenced material came from naive CD8+ T cells sorted from blood. The receptors stem from a woman in her twenties or thirties in good health.

The CDR3, as DNA: TGTGCCACCAGCAGTGTAGATCAGCCCCAGCATTTT. Encoded protein: CATSSVDQPQHF. The chain links TRBV15 to TRBJ1-5; no definite D call. V lost 3 bases to trimming and J lost 5 bases, with 5 bases between them. Per the germline V gene, CDR1 is LNHNV and CDR2 is YYDKDF (reference sequence). The CDR3 runs 12 residues.

This rearrangement joins TRBV7-9 to TRBJ2-3; D not certain. In germline, CDR1 is SEHNR, CDR2 FQNEAQ (reference sequence). There are 16 residues in the CDR3. V shed 2 bases and J shed 0 bases, with 12 bases lying between them. The CDR3 region is CASSLSLFDSTDTQYF. The CDR3 coding sequence is TGTGCCAGCAGCTTATCACTATTCGATAGCACAGATACGCAGTATTTT.

The V gene is TRBV28, the J gene TRBJ1-1; maybe TRBD1 (5 bases). Germline values: CDR1 MDHEN, CDR2 SYDVKM. The CDR3 runs to 16 residues. With 6 bases removed from V and 4 bases from J, the gap between germline ends came to 21 bases. The CDR3 is CASRDYLTDSTTEAFF. The DNA of the CDR3 is TGTGCCAGCAGGGACTATTTAACAGACAGTACCACTGAAGCTTTCTTT.

This chain connects TRBV30 to TRBJ1-2; 7 nucleotides align to TRBD1. The V segment lost 3 bases and the J segment 6 bases; nucleotides outside the gene matches: 1. The CDR3 spans 11 residues. Per the germline V gene, CDR1 is GTSNPN and CDR2 is SVGIG (reference sequence). The CDR3, as DNA: TGTGCCTGGAGGACAGGGAATGGCTACACCTTC. It yields the protein CAWRTGNGYTF.

CDR3 in amino acids: CASSQEGATSSYEQYF. The CDR3 coding sequence is TGTGCCAGCAGCCAAGAGGGAGCGACGAGCTCCTACGAGCAGTACTTC. The chain links TRBV7-2 to TRBJ2-7; possibly TRBD2 for D (5 bases). Looked up from germline, CDR1 is SGHTA and CDR2 is FQGNSA. The germline V and J ends were trimmed by 5 bases and 0 bases, with 17 bases remaining between them. The CDR3 consists of 16 residues.

The rearrangement uses TRBV28 and TRBJ1-2; 8 bases are shared with TRBD1. CDR1 and CDR2 from the germline V gene are MDHEN and SYDVKM. Germline trimming cut 3 bases from V and 5 bases from J; bases unmatched to any gene: 17. This CDR3 contains 18 residues. The CDR3 protein is CASSFRDRSSSGKYGYTF. The DNA of the CDR3 is TGTGCCAGCAGTTTCAGGGACAGGTCCTCCTCAGGAAAGTATGGCTACACCTTC.

The chain is built from TRBV6-1 and TRBJ1-5, with unresolved D. Germline V gene lookup returns CDR1 MNHNS and CDR2 SASEGT. The V and J ends lost 1 base and 4 bases respectively, with 8 bases between them. The CDR3 sequence is 14 residues long. The CDR3, as DNA: TGTGCCAGCAGTGAAGGTCTGCATAATCAGCCCCAGCATTTT. This translates into CASSEGLHNQPQHF.

The sample holds one count of this clone. V and J are TRBV29-1 and TRBJ2-5, with 7 bases aligning to TRBD2. With the DNA end fitting TRBJ2-7 better, the J assignment may be wrong. Per germline, CDR1 SQVTM and CDR2 ANQGSEA. There are 12 residues in the CDR3. The CDR3 DNA sequence: TGCAGCGTATCGGGGGGATCCTACGAGCAGTACTTC. Translated, it gives CSVSGGSYEQYF.

This rearrangement joins TRBV6-1 to TRBJ1-5; no reliable D call. The germline gives CDR1 MNHNS, CDR2 SASEGT. The CDR3 covers 15 residues. V was trimmed by 3 bases and J by 0 bases, leaving 9 bases between them. The CDR3 DNA is TGTGCCAGCAGTGATCGAGGAAATAGCAATCAGCCCCAGCATTTT. As protein: CASSDRGNSNQPQHF.

This chain links TRBV28 with TRBJ2-4; TRBD2 matches 10 bases. Germline-derived CDR1 and CDR2 are MDHEN and SYDVKM. Trimming removed 8 bases from V and 5 bases from J; junction bases left unmatched: 12. The CDR3 has 16 amino acids. Written as DNA, the CDR3 is TGTGCCAGCTGCCTTGCTAGCGGGAGTCTCGAAAACATTCAGTACTTC. Translation: CASCLASGSLENIQYF.

The gene calls are TRBV9 and TRBJ2-1; D unclear. The germline CDR1 and CDR2 sequences are SGDLS and YYNGEE. The CDR3 covers 14 residues. Deletions cut 0 bases from V and 8 bases from J, with 12 bases between. The CDR3 sequence: CASSVGRAVDEQFF. CDR3 sequence (DNA): TGTGCCAGCAGCGTAGGACGGGCCGTGGATGAGCAGTTCTTC. Using reference TRBV9 and TRBJ2-1 for the parts outside the CDR3, the full variable domain is DSGVTQTPKHLITATGQRVTLRCSPRSGDLSVYWYQQSLDQGLQFLIQYYNGEERAKGNILERFSAQQFPDLHSELNLSSLELGDSALYFCASSVGRAVDEQFFGPGTRLTVL.

The rearrangement joins TRBV28 to TRBJ2-7; perhaps D is TRBD1 or TRBD2 (5 bases each). This CDR3 has 13 residues. V was pared by 11 bases and J by 0 bases, with 14 bases between. Germline CDR1 reads MDHEN; CDR2 reads SYDVKM. This CDR3 is CAVLGPASYEQYF. CDR3 nucleotide sequence: TGTGCCGTCCTGGGACCGGCCTCCTACGAGCAGTACTTC.

The rearrangement joins TRBV9 to TRBJ2-5, with D maybe TRBD2 (6 bases). This CDR3 region has 14 residues. The germline V gene encodes CDR1 SGDLS and CDR2 YYNGEE. The V and J ends lost 4 bases and 5 bases respectively, with 15 bases between them. The CDR3 region is CASSPFFGGETQYF. As DNA, the CDR3 is TGTGCCAGCAGCCCCTTTTTTGGGGGGGAGACCCAGTACTTC.

The chain uses TRBV28 and TRBJ1-5, with D hard to call. The V gene lost 5 bases and the J gene lost 3 bases, with 11 bases spanning the gap. The V gene's germline CDR1 is MDHEN and CDR2 SYDVKM. The CDR3 length is 14 residues. This CDR3 reads CASSLEANNQPQHF. The CDR3 DNA follows: TGTGCCAGCAGTCTTGAGGCAAACAATCAGCCCCAGCATTTT.